The 18 T cell receptor beta chains given below trace back to one sample, sequenced in a study of blood T cell repertoires in COVID-19. Libraries were prepared by immunoSEQ multiplex PCR; TCRdb keeps only in-frame clonotypes and omits some of them. The sample records around 260,000 clones, around 89% being singletons. Input material: peripheral blood. Receptors originate from a man aged 30 to 39 with acute or convalescent COVID-19.

This chain connects TRBV19 to TRBJ1-1, with 10 positions matching TRBD1. V lost 10 bases, J lost 5 bases, and 10 bases stayed unmatched. The CDR3 has 14 amino acids. Germline CDR1 LNHDA, CDR2 SQIVND (reference sequence). The CDR3 bases are TGTGCCACCGGATTGACAGGGGGCGGAACTGAAGCTTTCTTT. This sequence encodes CATGLTGGGTEAFF.

This clone was seen a handful of times. V gene TRBV28 combines with J gene TRBJ1-5, with D hard to call. CDR3 length equals 13 residues. V shed 4 bases and J shed 3 bases, with 7 bases lying between them. Germline loops: CDR1 MDHEN, CDR2 SYDVKM. The CDR3 DNA follows: TGTGCCAGCAGTTGGAGCTTCAATCAGCCCCAGCATTTT. Translation: CASSWSFNQPQHF.

The chain has TRBV16 and TRBJ1-4, with no clear D. CDR1 and CDR2 from the germline V gene are KGHSY and FQNENV. The V end was cut by 4 bases, the J end by 5 bases, with 17 bases between. The CDR3 loop spans 16 amino acids. CDR3 amino acids: CASSPQAGKGNEKLFF. DNA for the CDR3: TGTGCCAGCAGCCCTCAGGCGGGTAAAGGGAATGAAAAACTGTTTTTT.

CDR3 bases: TGTGCCAGCACTAGCGTAGGAGAGACCCAGTACTTC. Its translation: CASTSVGETQYF. J is TRBJ2-5 and V is TRBV28; weak D call: TRBD2 (6 bases). Trimming took 7 bases from V and 4 from J, leaving 10 bases between them. Germline lookup yields CDR1 MDHEN and CDR2 SYDVKM. The CDR3 consists of 12 residues.

The chain has TRBV9 and TRBJ2-3; 9 bases align to TRBD1. The CDR3 sequence is 15 residues long. The ends lost 4 bases at V and 5 bases at J; junction bases unmatched: 8. The germline V gene has CDR1 SGDLS and CDR2 YYNGEE. The DNA for the CDR3 is TGTGCCAGCAGCCCCCAACAGGGGGCTGGAGATACGCAGTATTTT. Translated: CASSPQQGAGDTQYF.

V and J are TRBV6-5 and TRBJ2-1; 9 bases are shared with TRBD2. CDR3 length equals 15 residues. Trimming removed 5 bases from V and 5 bases from J; junction bases left unmatched: 7. Germline CDR1 MNHEY, CDR2 SVGAGI. CDR3 sequence: CASSRRVAGDNEQFF. The CDR3 region has the DNA TGTGCCAGCAGTCGCCGAGTAGCGGGGGACAATGAGCAGTTCTTC.

V is TRBV7-3 and J is TRBJ1-3; no clear D gene. The V and J ends lost 2 bases and 2 bases respectively, with 16 bases between them. The CDR3 is made up of 17 amino acids. Germline V gives CDR1 SGHTA, CDR2 FQGTGA. CDR3 sequence (DNA): TGTGCCAGCAGCTTAGGCCCTTTGCAGGCCACTGGAAACACCATATATTTT. It specifies CASSLGPLQATGNTIYF. The full variable domain, rest sourced from reference TRBV7-3 and TRBJ1-3, is GAGVSQTPSNKVTEKGKYVELRCDPISGHTALYWYRQSLGQGPEFLIYFQGTGAADDSGLPNDRFFAVRPEGSVSTLKIQRTERGDSAVYLCASSLGPLQATGNTIYFGEGSWLTVV.

V and J are TRBV28 and TRBJ1-1; no definite D call. CDR3 length: 12 residues. V was shortened by 2 bases and J by 6 bases, with 7 bases between the two germline ends. Germline V gene data show CDR1 as MDHEN and CDR2 as SYDVKM. The CDR3 DNA sequence: TGTGCCAGCAGTTTAACGAGGGCTGAAGCTTTCTTT. Encoded protein: CASSLTRAEAFF.

The chain employs TRBV11-1 and TRBJ1-5; 9 bases line up with TRBD1. J lost 7 bases, V lost 5 bases, and 3 bases had no gene match. The CDR3 is made up of 13 amino acids. Looked up from germline, CDR1 is SGHAT and CDR2 is FQDESV (reference sequence). CDR3 loop: CASSQDRGQPQHF. The DNA of the CDR3 is TGTGCCAGCAGCCAGGACAGGGGACAGCCCCAGCATTTT. The full variable domain, in which reference TRBV11-1 and TRBJ1-5 provide the parts outside the CDR3, is EAEVAQSPRYKITEKSQAVAFWCDPISGHATLYWYRQILGQGPELLVQFQDESVVDDSQLPKDRFSAERLKGVDSTLKIQPAELGDSAMYLCASSQDRGQPQHFGDGTRLSIL.

V and J are TRBV28 and TRBJ1-6; 7 bases agree with TRBD1. With V trimmed by 8 bases and J by 8 bases, 9 bases remained unmatched. In germline, CDR1 is MDHEN, CDR2 SYDVKM. This CDR3 comprises 14 residues. CDR3 amino acids: CASGLEGAYSPLHF. The CDR3 DNA reads as TGTGCCAGCGGCTTGGAGGGGGCTTATTCACCCCTCCACTTT.

The V call is TRBV10-3, the J call TRBJ2-7; D is undetermined. The germline V gene has CDR1 ENHRY and CDR2 SYGVKD. Trimming left V 6 bases short and J 3 bases short, with 9 bases between. CDR3 length: 12 residues. The DNA for the CDR3 is TGTGCCATCAGAAGTACAGACTACGAGCAGTACTTC. Translated: CAIRSTDYEQYF.

The V and J genes are TRBV28 and TRBJ1-1, with TRBD1 matching over 8 bases. The J segment lost 6 bases and the V segment lost 5 bases, leaving 11 bases of the junction unmatched. CDR3 length: 15 amino acids. Germline assignment: CDR1 MDHEN and CDR2 SYDVKM. CDR3 bases: TGTGCCAGCAGTACCACAGGGGGTGTTATCCCTGAAGCTTTCTTT. Protein: CASSTTGGVIPEAFF.

The chain has TRBV29-1 and TRBJ2-5, with 10 bases lining up with TRBD2. CDR3 length equals 14 residues. Trimming removed 1 base from V and 4 bases from J; junction bases left unmatched: 3. The germline gives CDR1 SQVTM, CDR2 ANQGSEA. The CDR3 DNA sequence: TGCAGCGTTGAAGTAAGCGGGAGGGGAGAGACCCAGTACTTC. Translation: CSVEVSGRGETQYF.

This rearrangement joins TRBV5-1 to TRBJ2-5, with 9 nucleotides matching TRBD2. Per the germline V gene, CDR1 is SGHRS and CDR2 is YFSETQ. The CDR3 totals 15 residues. The V gene end was trimmed by 0 bases and the J gene end by 10 bases; junction bases not matched to a gene: 10. The CDR3 protein is CASSLASGGSRDQYF. DNA of the CDR3: TGCGCCAGCAGCTTGGCCAGCGGGGGGAGCCGGGACCAGTACTTC.

The chain employs TRBV11-2 and TRBJ1-1; D perhaps matches TRBD1 (6 bases). Per germline, CDR1 SGHAT and CDR2 FQNNGV. The V and J ends lost 1 base and 4 bases respectively, with 7 bases between them. CDR3 length: 13 amino acids. As DNA, the CDR3 is TGTGCCAGCAGCTTAGGGGACATCACTGAAGCTTTCTTT. Translating it yields CASSLGDITEAFF.

This clone came up once. The chain combines TRBV11-2 with TRBJ2-2, with D possibly TRBD2 on 5 matching bases. Deletions cut 3 bases from V and 0 bases from J, with 8 bases between. The CDR3 loop spans 15 amino acids. The germline CDR1 and CDR2 sequences are SGHAT and FQNNGV. The DNA for the CDR3 is TGTGCCAGCAGCTTGATGAGGGCGAACACCGGGGAGCTGTTTTTT. Amino acid sequence: CASSLMRANTGELFF.

This clone was recorded only once. The rearrangement uses TRBV18 and TRBJ1-1, with 7 bases identical to TRBD1. The CDR3 consists of 12 residues. With V trimmed by 5 bases and J by 6 bases, 3 bases remained unmatched. Germline values: CDR1 KGHSH, CDR2 LQKENI. This chain's CDR3 is CASSRDSPEAFF. Here the CDR3 DNA reads TGTGCCAGCTCAAGGGACAGTCCTGAAGCTTTCTTT.

On this clone itself: Other nucleotide sequences in the sample specify the same CDR3. The V gene is TRBV29-1, the J gene TRBJ2-3, with 7 bases fitting TRBD1. The CDR3 is 13 residues long. CDR1 and CDR2 from the germline V gene are SQVTM and ANQGSEA. J gave up 2 bases and V 5 bases, and 4 bases lay outside the gene matches. CDR3 protein: CSVKRGLTDTQYF. In nucleotides, the CDR3 is TGCAGCGTTAAGAGGGGGCTCACAGATACGCAGTATTTT.